The 27 T cell receptor beta chains below were found in one sample sequenced in a study of cytomegalovirus exposure and HLA in healthy donors. The PCR had 60 Vbeta and 13 Jbeta primers. Here immunoSEQ multiplex PCR was the method, and the copy in TCRdb shows in-frame clones only, minus some. The table lists roughly 120,000 clones, about three quarters of them singletons. Sequencing was done on a sample of PBMCs. The receptors shown here come from a woman in her twenties or thirties in good health and CMV-seronegative.

This clone was recorded only once. The identical CDR3 is also encoded by other nucleotide sequences in the sample. The CDR3 coding sequence is TGTGCCAGCAGCTTTTCAGGGACTGAAGCTTTCTTT. Amino acid sequence: CASSFSGTEAFF. The chain combines TRBV5-6 with TRBJ1-1, with a weak D call TRBD1 (5 bases). Germline loops: CDR1 SGHDT, CDR2 YYEEEE. V dropped 2 bases and J dropped 5 bases, with 7 bases sitting between them. The CDR3 consists of 12 residues. The entire variable domain, with the rest obtained from reference TRBV5-6 and TRBJ1-1, is as follows: DAGVTQSPTHLIKTRGQQVTLRCSPKSGHDTVSWYQQALGQGPQFIFQYYEEEERQRGNFPDRFSGHQFPNYSSELNVNALLLGDSALYLCASSFSGTEAFFGQGTRLTVV.

V usage is TRBV5-1 and J usage is TRBJ1-6; the D gene is possibly TRBD1 (5 bases). The CDR3 contains 15 residues. The V end was cut by 4 bases, the J end by 6 bases, with 14 bases between. Per germline, CDR1 SGHRS and CDR2 YFSETQ. The CDR3 here is CASSQAGPPNSPLHF. In DNA form, the CDR3 reads TGCGCCAGCAGCCAAGCGGGGCCCCCTAATTCACCCCTCCACTTT.

This sequence joins TRBV7-5 and TRBJ1-2. TRBV7-5 is described as a pseudogene. The CDR3 spans 14 residues. The CDR3 DNA is TGTGCCAGAAGCCCCGGAAAGGAGAACTATGGCTACACCTTC. Translation gives CARSPGKENYGYTF.

On this clone: A junction boundary mismatches the germline segment, possibly from a read error. The rearrangement links TRBV7-2 to TRBJ2-7, with 14 bases aligning to TRBD2. Germline values: CDR1 SGHTA, CDR2 FQGNSA. This CDR3 spans 15 amino acids. The CDR3, as DNA: TGTGCCGGCAGCCCGGGGACTAGCGGGAGCTACGAGCAGTACTTC. It translates to CAGSPGTSGSYEQYF.

The chain carries TRBV4-1 and TRBJ2-7; D ambiguous. Germline V gives CDR1 MGHRA, CDR2 YSYEKL. This CDR3 comprises 14 residues. Deletions cut 4 bases from V and 3 bases from J, with 13 bases between. The CDR3 loop reads CASSPQAGNYEQYF. The CDR3 DNA follows: TGCGCCAGCAGCCCTCAGGCAGGAAACTACGAGCAGTACTTC.

This rearrangement joins TRBV6-5 to TRBJ2-7, with a tentative D call TRBD2 (5 bases). CDR3 length: 12 amino acids. Germline CDR1 MNHEY, CDR2 SVGAGI. V was clipped by 6 bases and J by 2 bases, with 8 bases between them. The CDR3 spells CASSNGAYEQYF. The DNA of the CDR3 is TGTGCCAGCAGCAACGGGGCCTACGAGCAGTACTTC.

The genes are TRBV2 and TRBJ2-5; D may be TRBD1 (6 bases). The CDR3 spans 14 residues. Trimming left V 7 bases short and J 4 bases short, with 16 bases between. Germline values: CDR1 SNHLY, CDR2 FYNNEI. The CDR3 here is CASKGGRFRETQYF. The CDR3 DNA reads TGTGCCAGCAAAGGGGGACGGTTCAGAGAGACCCAGTACTTC.

The chain carries TRBV6-1 and TRBJ2-3; a weak D match, TRBD2 (5 bases). This CDR3 is 14 amino acids long. V was trimmed by 3 bases and J by 4 bases, leaving 11 bases between them. Germline assignment: CDR1 MNHNS and CDR2 SASEGT. CDR3 nucleotides: TGTGCCAGCAGTGATGGAGGTACCCCAGATACGCAGTATTTT. Its protein product is CASSDGGTPDTQYF.

This clone was seen more than once but under ten times. The V call is TRBV13, the J call TRBJ2-7, with D unclear. V lost 0 bases and J 6 bases, leaving 3 bases between the germline ends. Germline loops: CDR1 PRHDT, CDR2 FYEKMQ (reference sequence). The CDR3 covers 11 residues. CDR3 sequence (DNA): TGTGCCAGCAGCTTAGGCTCCGAGCAGTACTTC. Residues: CASSLGSEQYF.

This sequence joins TRBV7-6 and TRBJ2-5; D gene uncertain. CDR3 size: 13 residues. The V gene's germline CDR1 is SGHVS and CDR2 FNYEAQ. Trimming shortened V by 5 bases and J by 3 bases, and 10 bases separated the two germline ends. The DNA for the CDR3 is TGTGCCAGCAGCACCAGGCATGAAGAGACCCAGTACTTC. Translating it yields CASSTRHEETQYF. The complete variable domain, with remaining parts taken from reference TRBV7-6 and TRBJ2-5, reads GAGVSQSPRYKVTKRGQDVALRCDPISGHVSLYWYRQALGQGPEFLTYFNYEAQQDKSGLPNDRFSAERPEGSISTLTIQRTEQRDSAMYRCASSTRHEETQYFGPGTRLLVL.

J is TRBJ2-5 and V is TRBV19; D is possibly TRBD2 (6 bases). This CDR3 spans 14 amino acids. CDR1 and CDR2 from the germline V gene are LNHDA and SQIVND (reference sequence). The V end lost 1 base, the J end lost 7 bases, and 13 bases lay between the germline ends. This CDR3 reads CASSIGGVRGTQYF. DNA for the CDR3: TGTGCCAGTAGTATAGGAGGGGTGCGGGGGACCCAGTACTTC.

This clone came up once. The V call is TRBV5-5, the J call TRBJ2-1; D is possibly TRBD1 (5 bases). Per the germline V gene, CDR1 is SGHKS and CDR2 is YYEKEE (reference sequence). V lost 5 bases and J lost 2, with 11 bases in between. The CDR3 covers 14 residues. CDR3 DNA sequence: TGTGCCAGCAGGGAGTGGGGCCCCTACAATGAGCAGTTCTTC. It codes for CASREWGPYNEQFF.

With respect to this clone: The sample carries other DNA sequences with the same CDR3. V gene TRBV5-1 combines with J gene TRBJ2-3, with a possible D match to TRBD2 (6 bases). Germline CDR1 and CDR2: SGHRS and YFSETQ. The germline V and J ends were trimmed by 0 bases and 6 bases, with 8 bases remaining between them. This CDR3 region has 13 residues. CDR3 sequence (DNA): TGCGCCAGCAGCTTGGCCGGAGGGGATACGCAGTATTTT. Translation gives CASSLAGGDTQYF.

This rearrangement joins TRBV2 to TRBJ2-3; TRBD2 might be the D (6 bases). Germline V lookup: CDR1 SNHLY, CDR2 FYNNEI. The CDR3 runs to 15 residues. The V end was cut by 1 base, the J end by 0 bases, with 8 bases between. The CDR3 sequence is CASSEVGGSTDTQYF. The CDR3 DNA reads TGTGCCAGCAGTGAAGTCGGAGGGAGCACAGATACGCAGTATTTT.

The chain recombines TRBV9 with TRBJ1-3; TRBD1 matches at 11 bases. CDR3 length: 16 residues. The germline V gene encodes CDR1 SGDLS and CDR2 YYNGEE. V shed 3 bases and J 4 bases; nucleotides not matched to a gene: 6. This CDR3 is CASSGGQGVSGNTIYF. CDR3 nucleotides: TGTGCCAGCAGCGGGGGACAGGGGGTTTCAGGAAACACCATATATTTT.

The CDR3 DNA is TGCGCCAGCAGCCGAATGGACAGTACAAGACAGCCCCAGCATTTT. It translates to CASSRMDSTRQPQHF. The chain links TRBV4-1 to TRBJ1-5, with TRBD1 as a possible D gene (6 bases). Germline V gene data show CDR1 as MGHRA and CDR2 as YSYEKL. The CDR3 covers 15 residues. Trimming shortened V by 4 bases and J by 7 bases, and 17 bases separated the two germline ends.

The chain is built from TRBV5-1 and TRBJ2-7; 13 bases are shared with TRBD2. This CDR3 has 17 amino acids. The germline V gene encodes CDR1 SGHRS and CDR2 YFSETQ. V lost 0 bases and J lost 5; bases outside the gene matches: 8. CDR3 sequence reads: CASSLELAGGRVHEQYF. CDR3 DNA: TGCGCCAGCAGCTTGGAACTAGCGGGAGGGAGGGTCCACGAGCAGTACTTC.

The chain has TRBV5-4 and TRBJ1-1; 10 nucleotides match TRBD1. The CDR3 totals 16 residues. V lost 5 bases and J lost 1; bases outside the gene matches: 8. Germline V lookup: CDR1 SGHNT, CDR2 YYREEE (reference sequence). The CDR3 here is CASSSGQGFKNTEAFF. The CDR3 nucleotides are TGTGCCAGCAGTTCGGGACAGGGGTTTAAGAACACTGAAGCTTTCTTT.

V and J are TRBV5-4 and TRBJ2-5; D perhaps matches TRBD1 (5 bases). V lost 2 bases, J lost 5 bases, and 13 bases lay in between. CDR3 length: 14 residues. The germline gives CDR1 SGHNT, CDR2 YYREEE (reference sequence). The CDR3 nucleotides are TGTGCCAGCAGCTTAGTTTCAGGGCGGGAGACCCAGTACTTC. Its translation: CASSLVSGRETQYF.

The gene calls are TRBV6-5 and TRBJ2-3; possible D gene TRBD2, 5 bases. CDR1 MNHEY and CDR2 SVGAGI come from the germline V gene. V was trimmed by 6 bases and J by 1 base, leaving 11 bases between them. CDR3 length equals 14 residues. The CDR3 DNA follows: TGTGCCAGCAGGTATACTAGAGGCACAGATACGCAGTATTTT. This sequence encodes CASRYTRGTDTQYF.

The CDR3 protein is CASSLFAVSYNEQFF. CDR3 coding DNA: TGTGCCAGCAGCTTGTTTGCGGTCTCCTACAATGAGCAGTTCTTC. The chain links TRBV7-3 to TRBJ2-1, with no clear D. The germline V and J ends were trimmed by 3 bases and 0 bases, with 9 bases remaining between them. The V gene's germline CDR1 is SGHTA and CDR2 FQGTGA. CDR3 length: 15 residues.

V usage is TRBV5-1 and J usage is TRBJ2-1; 11 nucleotides align to TRBD2. V was clipped by 2 bases and J by 8 bases; unmatched bases: 0. CDR3 length equals 13 residues. The V gene's germline CDR1 is SGHRS and CDR2 YFSETQ. As DNA, the CDR3 is TGCGCCAGCAGCTTACTAGCGGGGGATGAGCAGTTCTTC. As protein: CASSLLAGDEQFF. Full variable domain (remainder filled in from reference TRBV5-1 and TRBJ2-1): KAGVTQTPRYLIKTRGQQVTLSCSPISGHRSVSWYQQTPGQGLQFLFEYFSETQRNKGNFPGRFSGRQFSNSRSEMNVSTLELGDSALYLCASSLLAGDEQFFGPGTRLTVL.

The rearrangement links TRBV7-3 to TRBJ2-6; 12 positions agree with TRBD2. The CDR3 has 18 residues. V lost 5 bases, J lost 2 bases, and 7 bases stayed unmatched. Germline V gene data show CDR1 as SGHTA and CDR2 as FQGTGA. CDR3 coding DNA: TGTGCCAGCAGCCAGAGGCTAGCGGGAGGGCCTGGGGCCAACGTCCTGACTTTC. Translated: CASSQRLAGGPGANVLTF. Together with reference TRBV7-3 and TRBJ2-6, the CDR3 gives the full variable domain: GAGVSQTPSNKVTEKGKYVELRCDPISGHTALYWYRQSLGQGPEFLIYFQGTGAADDSGLPNDRFFAVRPEGSVSTLKIQRTERGDSAVYLCASSQRLAGGPGANVLTFGAGSRLTVL.

This chain uses TRBV10-3 with TRBJ2-3; no definite D call. The CDR3 contains 12 residues. V was pared by 8 bases and J by 2 bases, with 8 bases between. CDR1 and CDR2 from the germline V gene are ENHRY and SYGVKD. CDR3 bases: TGTGCCATCTCTCGTTTCACAGATACGCAGTATTTT. Protein sequence: CAISRFTDTQYF.

The gene calls are TRBV30 and TRBJ2-2; maybe TRBD1 (6 bases). Germline V gives CDR1 GTSNPN, CDR2 SVGIG (reference sequence). The length of the CDR3 is 14 residues. Trimming removed 1 base from V and 2 bases from J, with 8 bases in between. Written as DNA, the CDR3 is TGTGCCTGGAGTGCACAGGGTAACACCGGGGAGCTGTTTTTT. Translation gives CAWSAQGNTGELFF.

The chain links TRBV2 to TRBJ2-2; 10 positions agree with TRBD1. After removal of 6 bases from V and 2 bases from J, the junction contained 0 bases not matched to a gene. CDR3 length equals 14 residues. Germline V CDR1 and CDR2: SNHLY, FYNNEI. The CDR3 sequence is CASRTGGNTGELFF. Here the CDR3 DNA reads TGTGCCAGCAGGACAGGGGGCAACACCGGGGAGCTGTTTTTT.

The chain couples TRBV7-9 to TRBJ2-3; 13 nucleotides agree with TRBD2. Germline CDR1 reads SEHNR; CDR2 reads FQNEAQ (reference sequence). The CDR3 has 19 residues. V gave up 5 bases and J gave up 4 bases; unmatched junction bases: 15. In DNA, the CDR3 is TGTGCCAGCAGCGAACCACTACAAACTAGCGGGAGGGGTGCAGATACGCAGTATTTT. Protein sequence: CASSEPLQTSGRGADTQYF.